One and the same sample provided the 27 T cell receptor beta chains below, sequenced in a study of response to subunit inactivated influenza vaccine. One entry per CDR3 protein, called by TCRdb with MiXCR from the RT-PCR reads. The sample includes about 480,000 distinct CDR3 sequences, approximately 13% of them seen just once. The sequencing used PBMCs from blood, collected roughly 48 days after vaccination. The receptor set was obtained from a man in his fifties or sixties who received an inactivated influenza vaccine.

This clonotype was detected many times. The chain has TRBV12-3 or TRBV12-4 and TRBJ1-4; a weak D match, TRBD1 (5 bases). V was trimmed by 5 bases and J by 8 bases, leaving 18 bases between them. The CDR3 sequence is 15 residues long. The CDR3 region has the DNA TGTGCCAGCAGTCCGTCGGGAGTCGGGGGGGAAAAACTGTTTTTT. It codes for CASSPSGVGGEKLFF.

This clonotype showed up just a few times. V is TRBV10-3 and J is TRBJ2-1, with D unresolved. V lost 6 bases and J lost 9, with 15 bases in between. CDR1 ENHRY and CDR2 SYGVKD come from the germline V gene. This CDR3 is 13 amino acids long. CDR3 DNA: TGTGCCATCAGCGACCGGCTATCCGTTGAGCAGTTCTTC. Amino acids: CAISDRLSVEQFF.

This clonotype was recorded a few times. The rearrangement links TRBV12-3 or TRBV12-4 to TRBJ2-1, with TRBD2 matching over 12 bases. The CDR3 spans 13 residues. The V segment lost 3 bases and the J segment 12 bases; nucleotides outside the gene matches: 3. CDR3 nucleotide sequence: TGTGCCAGCAGTTTCAGACTAGCGGGGGCGCAGTTCTTC. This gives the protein CASSFRLAGAQFF.

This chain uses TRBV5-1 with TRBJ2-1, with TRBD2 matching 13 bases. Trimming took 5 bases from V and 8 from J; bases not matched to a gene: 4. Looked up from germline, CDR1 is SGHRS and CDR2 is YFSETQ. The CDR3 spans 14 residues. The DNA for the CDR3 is TGCGCCAGCAGGGGACTAGCGGGGCGTGATGAGCAGTTCTTC. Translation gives CASRGLAGRDEQFF.

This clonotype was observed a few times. CDR3 region: CASSPTPGPYTEAFF. In DNA, the CDR3 is TGTGCCAGCAGTCCAACCCCGGGACCCTACACTGAAGCTTTCTTT. The rearrangement links TRBV27 to TRBJ1-1; a possible D gene is TRBD1 (5 bases). Trimming took 5 bases from V and 3 from J, leaving 16 bases between them. This CDR3 spans 15 amino acids. CDR1 is MNHEY, CDR2 SMNVEV, per germline (reference sequence).

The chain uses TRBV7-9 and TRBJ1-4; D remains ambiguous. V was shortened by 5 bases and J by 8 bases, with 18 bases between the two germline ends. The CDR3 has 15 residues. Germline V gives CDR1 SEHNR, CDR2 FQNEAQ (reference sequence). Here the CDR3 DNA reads TGTGCCAGCAGCCCAAGCCTCAGAACCAGGGAAAAACTGTTTTTT. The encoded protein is CASSPSLRTREKLFF.

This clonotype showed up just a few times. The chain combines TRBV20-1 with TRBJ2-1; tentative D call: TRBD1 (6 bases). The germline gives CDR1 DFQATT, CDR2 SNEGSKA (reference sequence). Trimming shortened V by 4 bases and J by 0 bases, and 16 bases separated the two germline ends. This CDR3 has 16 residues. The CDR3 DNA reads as TGCAGTGCTAACGGGGACAAGCGGAGCTCCTACAATGAGCAGTTCTTC. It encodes CSANGDKRSSYNEQFF.

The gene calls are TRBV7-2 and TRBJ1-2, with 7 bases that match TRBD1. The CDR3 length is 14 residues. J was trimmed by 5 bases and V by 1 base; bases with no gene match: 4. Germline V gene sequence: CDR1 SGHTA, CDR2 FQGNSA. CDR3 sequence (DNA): TGTGCCAGCAGCTTAGAAGGGGGCAATTATGGCTACACCTTC. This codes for CASSLEGGNYGYTF.

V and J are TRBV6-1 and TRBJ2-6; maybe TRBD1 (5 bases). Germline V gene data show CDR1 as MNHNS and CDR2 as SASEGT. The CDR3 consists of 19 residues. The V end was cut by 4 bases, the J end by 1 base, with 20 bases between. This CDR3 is CASSVLGRAQGSGANVLTF. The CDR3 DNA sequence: TGTGCCAGCAGTGTTTTGGGCAGGGCCCAAGGGTCTGGGGCCAACGTCCTGACTTTC.

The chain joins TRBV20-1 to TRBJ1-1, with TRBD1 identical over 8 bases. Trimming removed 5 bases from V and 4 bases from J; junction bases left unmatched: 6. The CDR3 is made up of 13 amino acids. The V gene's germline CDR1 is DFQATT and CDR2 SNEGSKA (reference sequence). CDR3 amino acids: CSAWTGSGTEAFF. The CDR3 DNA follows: TGCAGTGCTTGGACAGGGTCGGGCACTGAAGCTTTCTTT.

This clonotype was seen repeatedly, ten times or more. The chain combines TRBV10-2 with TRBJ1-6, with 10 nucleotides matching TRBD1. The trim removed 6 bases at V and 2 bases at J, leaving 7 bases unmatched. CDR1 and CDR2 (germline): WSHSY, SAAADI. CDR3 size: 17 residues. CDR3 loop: CASRAGQGTPYNSPLHF. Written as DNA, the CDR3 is TGCGCCAGCAGAGCGGGACAGGGGACTCCCTATAATTCACCCCTCCACTTT.

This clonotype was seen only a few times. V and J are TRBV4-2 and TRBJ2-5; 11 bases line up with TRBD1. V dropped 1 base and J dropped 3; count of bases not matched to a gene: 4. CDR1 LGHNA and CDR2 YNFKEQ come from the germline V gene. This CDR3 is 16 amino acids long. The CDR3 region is CASSQGAGQGEETQYF. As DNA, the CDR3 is TGTGCCAGCAGCCAAGGTGCGGGACAGGGGGAAGAGACCCAGTACTTC.

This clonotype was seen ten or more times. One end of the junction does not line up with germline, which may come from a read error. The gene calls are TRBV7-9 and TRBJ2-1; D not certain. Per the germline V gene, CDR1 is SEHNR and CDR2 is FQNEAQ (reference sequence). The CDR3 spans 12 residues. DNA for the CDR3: TGTGCCAGCAGCTTAGACGGATATGAGCCGTTCTTC. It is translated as CASSLDGYEPFF.

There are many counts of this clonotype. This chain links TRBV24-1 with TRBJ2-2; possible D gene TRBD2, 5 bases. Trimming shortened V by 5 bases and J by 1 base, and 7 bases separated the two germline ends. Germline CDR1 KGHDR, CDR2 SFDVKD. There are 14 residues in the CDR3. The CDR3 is CATSAGMNTGELFF. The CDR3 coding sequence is TGTGCCACCAGTGCCGGGATGAACACCGGGGAGCTGTTTTTT.

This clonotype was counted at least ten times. CDR3 sequence: CASSYGLYTDTQYF. CDR3 nucleotides: TGTGCCAGCAGTTACGGGTTATACACAGATACGCAGTATTTT. The J gene is TRBJ2-3, the V gene TRBV6-5; D gene ambiguous. The CDR3 consists of 14 residues. Trimming pared 2 bases from V and 2 bases from J, leaving 8 bases between. In germline, CDR1 is MNHEY, CDR2 SVGAGI.

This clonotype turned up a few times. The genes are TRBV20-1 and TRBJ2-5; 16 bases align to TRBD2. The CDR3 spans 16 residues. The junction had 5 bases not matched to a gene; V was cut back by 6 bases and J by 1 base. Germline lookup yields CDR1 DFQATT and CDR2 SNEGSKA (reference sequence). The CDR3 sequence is CSATGTSGRVQETQYF. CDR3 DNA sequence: TGCAGTGCGACCGGGACTAGCGGGAGGGTCCAAGAGACCCAGTACTTC.

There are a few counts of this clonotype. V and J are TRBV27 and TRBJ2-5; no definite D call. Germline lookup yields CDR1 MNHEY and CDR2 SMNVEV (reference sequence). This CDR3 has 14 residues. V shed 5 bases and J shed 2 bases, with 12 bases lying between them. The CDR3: CASSPRRQQETQYF. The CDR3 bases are TGTGCCAGCAGTCCTCGACGGCAACAAGAGACCCAGTACTTC.

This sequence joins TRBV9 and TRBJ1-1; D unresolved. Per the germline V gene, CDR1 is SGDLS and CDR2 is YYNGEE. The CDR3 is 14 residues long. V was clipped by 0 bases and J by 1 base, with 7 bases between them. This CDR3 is CASSVGLENTEAFF. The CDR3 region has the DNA TGTGCCAGCAGCGTAGGTTTGGAGAACACTGAAGCTTTCTTT. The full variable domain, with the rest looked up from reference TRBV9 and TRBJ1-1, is DSGVTQTPKHLITATGQRVTLRCSPRSGDLSVYWYQQSLDQGLQFLIQYYNGEERAKGNILERFSAQQFPDLHSELNLSSLELGDSALYFCASSVGLENTEAFFGQGTRLTVV.

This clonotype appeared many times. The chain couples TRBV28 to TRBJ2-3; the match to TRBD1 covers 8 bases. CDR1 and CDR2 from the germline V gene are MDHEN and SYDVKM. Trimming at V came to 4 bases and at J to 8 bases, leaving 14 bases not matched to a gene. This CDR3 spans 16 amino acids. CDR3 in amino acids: CASSSPSTGAKGTQYF. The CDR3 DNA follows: TGTGCCAGCAGTTCACCCTCGACAGGGGCGAAGGGTACGCAGTATTTT.

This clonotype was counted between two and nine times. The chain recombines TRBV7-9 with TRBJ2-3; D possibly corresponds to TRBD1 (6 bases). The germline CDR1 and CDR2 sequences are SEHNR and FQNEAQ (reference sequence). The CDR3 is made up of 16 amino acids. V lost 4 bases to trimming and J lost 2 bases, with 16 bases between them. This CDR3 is CASSSLVDRYTDTQYF. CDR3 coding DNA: TGTGCCAGCAGCTCGCTAGTGGACAGATACACAGATACGCAGTATTTT. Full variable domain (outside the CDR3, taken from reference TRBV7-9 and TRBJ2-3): DTGVSQNPRHKITKRGQNVTFRCDPISEHNRLYWYRQTLGQGPEFLTYFQNEAQLEKSRLLSDRFSAERPKGSFSTLEIQRTEQGDSAMYLCASSSLVDRYTDTQYFGPGTRLTVL.

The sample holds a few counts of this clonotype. CDR3 loop: CASSVDGGLNTEAFF. Written as DNA, the CDR3 is TGTGCCAGCAGCGTAGATGGGGGTCTGAACACTGAAGCTTTCTTT. This sequence joins TRBV9 and TRBJ1-1, with a tentative D call TRBD1 (5 bases). Germline V gives CDR1 SGDLS, CDR2 YYNGEE. Trimming stripped 0 bases from V and 0 bases from J, with 9 bases between. This CDR3 has 15 residues.

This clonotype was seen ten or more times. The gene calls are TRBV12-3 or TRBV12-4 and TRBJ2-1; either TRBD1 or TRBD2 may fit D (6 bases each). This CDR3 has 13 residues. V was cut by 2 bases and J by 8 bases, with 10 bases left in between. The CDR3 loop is CASSLSGADEQFF. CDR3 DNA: TGTGCCAGCAGTTTATCGGGGGCCGATGAGCAGTTCTTC.

The CDR3 region has the DNA TGTGCCAGCAGCACAATCCGAGACAGACAGAATCAGCCCCAGCATTTT. This gives the protein CASSTIRDRQNQPQHF. The chain combines TRBV6-2 or TRBV6-3 with TRBJ1-5; D perhaps matches TRBD1 (5 bases). Between the trimmed V and J ends, which lost 6 bases and 4 bases, there was a span of 19 bases. The CDR3 runs to 16 residues. Germline V gives CDR1 MNHEY, CDR2 SVGEGT.

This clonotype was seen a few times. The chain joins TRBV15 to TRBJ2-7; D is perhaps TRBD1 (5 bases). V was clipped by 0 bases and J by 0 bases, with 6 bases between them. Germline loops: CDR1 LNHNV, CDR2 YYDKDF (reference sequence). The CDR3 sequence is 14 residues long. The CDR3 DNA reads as TGTGCCACCAGCAGAGACAGGGTCTCCTACGAGCAGTACTTC. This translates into CATSRDRVSYEQYF.

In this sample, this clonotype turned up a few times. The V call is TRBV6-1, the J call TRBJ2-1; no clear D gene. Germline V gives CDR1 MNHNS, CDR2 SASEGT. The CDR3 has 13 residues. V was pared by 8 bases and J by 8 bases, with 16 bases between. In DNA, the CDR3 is TGTGCCAGCGAACTCCGGGCTCATCATGAGCAGTTCTTC. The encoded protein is CASELRAHHEQFF.

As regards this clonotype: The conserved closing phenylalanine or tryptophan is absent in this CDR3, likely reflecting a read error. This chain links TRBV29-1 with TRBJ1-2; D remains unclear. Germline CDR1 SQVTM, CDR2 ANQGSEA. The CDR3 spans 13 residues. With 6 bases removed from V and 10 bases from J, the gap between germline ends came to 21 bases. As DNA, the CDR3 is TGCAGCGTGCCCAAACCGGGGTTTAACGACTACACCATC. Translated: CSVPKPGFNDYTI.

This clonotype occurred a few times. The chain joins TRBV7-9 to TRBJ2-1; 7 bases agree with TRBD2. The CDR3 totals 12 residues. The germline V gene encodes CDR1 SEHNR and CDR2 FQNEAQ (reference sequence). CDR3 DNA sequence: TGTGTGGGTGCTAGCGGAGGCAATGAGCAGTTCTTC. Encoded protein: CVGASGGNEQFF.